The T cell receptor beta chain under discussion was sequenced for a study of blood T cell repertoires in COVID-19. Background on the study: Specimens from acute and convalescent COVID-19 originated in the United States, Italy and Spain. Nucleic acid was either cDNA or gDNA, and it came from T cells, B-cell-depleted T cells, or PBMCs.

Trimming removed 3 bases from V and 6 bases from J, with 15 bases in between. Germline lookup yields CDR1 KGHSY and CDR2 FQNENV. The CDR3 covers 14 residues. In the source study's methods: Cell counts per sample came from amplifying reference gene primers. Clones were sequenced by immunoSEQ multiplex PCR, and TCRdb holds only the in-frame ones, with some missing. V and J calls plus clone size are reproduced from that table; the DNA served to infer D and trimming. The table records approximately 94,000 clones, approximately 80% of them present only once. The clonotype was recovered from a man in his sixties with acute or convalescent COVID-19. Specimen: peripheral blood. V gene TRBV16 combines with J gene TRBJ2-7; TRBD1 is a possible D gene (5 bases). CDR3 bases: TGTGCCAGCAGCCACATCCGACAGAGCCTCGAGCAGTACTTC. Encoded protein: CASSHIRQSLEQYF.